This TCR beta chain is drawn from a study of low-dose radiotherapy and immunotherapy resistance in tumors. About the research overall: Cohort 2 patients were irradiated with 1 Gy every two weeks, reaching 13 Gy over 26 weeks. Ipilimumab 1 mg/kg every six weeks, together with nivolumab 240 mg every two weeks, was given intravenously to patients.

This clonotype was observed at least ten times. Alpha- and beta-chain coverage of first-strand cDNA came from TRAV- and TRBV-specific primers. It was with a constant-region primer and a V-primer adapter that TCRs were amplified over approximately 20 PCR cycles. TCRdb reprocessed the reads with MiXCR, giving one entry per CDR3 protein. The data show approximately 90,000 distinct CDR3 sequences, 15% to 20% seen once. CDR1 and CDR2 from the germline V gene are GTSNPN and SVGIG (reference sequence). V lost 5 bases, J lost 6 bases, and 9 bases stayed unmatched. The CDR3 is 14 residues long. Time point here: before trial treatment. Inclusion covered patients whose advanced solid tumors lacked tumor-infiltrating lymphocytes.

This material consisted of PBMCs, taken before treatment. The V call is TRBV30, the J call TRBJ2-3; the match to TRBD2 covers 9 bases. The source of this sequence is a male donor with prostate cancer. The CDR3 DNA is TGTGCCTGGGGAGCGGGGGGACTTCCGGATACGCAGTATTTT. As protein: CAWGAGGLPDTQYF.